The 26 T cell receptor beta chains below were found in one sample sequenced in a study of T cell repertoires in aging, cancer and after chemotherapy. Peripheral blood genomic DNA, not sorted cells or RNA, was the template. Rearranged V-D-J TRB sequences were amplified with a mixed TRB-A/B primer pool. One entry per CDR3 protein results from TCRdb running MiXCR on the multiplex PCR reads. The table shows almost 8,500 distinct CDR3 sequences, with roughly 30% occurring only once. The sequenced sample consisted of blood. These receptors came from a human donor in good health.

This chain connects TRBV6-2 or TRBV6-3 to TRBJ2-5, with 13 bases matching TRBD2. Germline CDR1 and CDR2: MNHEY and SVGEGT. V shed 4 bases, J shed 5 bases, and the junction held 10 bases outside the gene matches. CDR3 length: 17 residues. The CDR3 sequence is CASSFGTSGGARETQYF. The CDR3 DNA reads as TGTGCCAGCAGTTTCGGTACTAGCGGGGGGGCGAGGGAGACCCAGTACTTC.

This clonotype was recorded a few times. V usage is TRBV15 and J usage is TRBJ2-7; TRBD1 might be the D (6 bases). The CDR3 extends over 16 amino acids. V was trimmed by 0 bases and J by 0 bases, leaving 12 bases between them. Per the germline V gene, CDR1 is LNHNV and CDR2 is YYDKDF (reference sequence). CDR3 coding DNA: TGTGCCACCAGCAGAGAGGGGACAAGATCCTCCTACGAGCAGTACTTC. Translated: CATSREGTRSSYEQYF.

This clonotype was recorded once. Sequence at one end of the junction differs from germline and may be a read error. This chain joins TRBV5-5 and TRBJ2-6; D is possibly TRBD1 (5 bases). CDR1 and CDR2 from the germline V gene are SGHKS and YYEKEE (reference sequence). The CDR3 sequence is 16 residues long. CDR3 protein: CASSLSTTSGADVLTF. The CDR3 nucleotides read TGTGCCAGCAGCTTGAGTACCACCTCTGGGGCCGACGTCCTGACTTTC.

The rearrangement uses TRBV24-1 and TRBJ2-1, with D hard to call. The V end lost 1 base, the J end lost 10 bases, and 7 bases lay between the germline ends. Per germline, CDR1 KGHDR and CDR2 SFDVKD. The CDR3 has 12 residues. In DNA form, the CDR3 reads TGTGCCACCAGTGATTTTAAGGGAGAGCAGTTCTTC. Its translation is CATSDFKGEQFF.

The chain couples TRBV7-2 to TRBJ1-1, with 8 bases lining up with TRBD1. The V segment lost 4 bases and the J segment 0 bases; nucleotides outside the gene matches: 1. The CDR3 extends over 14 amino acids. The germline CDR1 and CDR2 sequences are SGHTA and FQGNSA. DNA of the CDR3: TGTGCCAGCAGCTCGGACAGGGTGAACACTGAAGCTTTCTTT. Translated, it gives CASSSDRVNTEAFF.

This clonotype was seen a handful of times. The genes are TRBV20-1 and TRBJ2-3, with 7 nucleotides matching TRBD2. V was pared by 0 bases and J by 1 base, with 4 bases of the junction left unmatched. Germline CDR1 and CDR2: DFQATT and SNEGSKA (reference sequence). This CDR3 contains 15 residues. CDR3 sequence reads: CSARDSGGRTDTQYF. For the CDR3, the DNA is TGCAGTGCTAGAGATTCGGGGGGTCGCACAGATACGCAGTATTTT.

This chain links TRBV29-1 with TRBJ2-5; 9 bases map to TRBD2. The CDR3 has 13 residues. Germline-derived CDR1 and CDR2 are SQVTM and ANQGSEA. For the CDR3, the DNA is TGCAGACCCCGTCTAGCGGGGAAAGAGACCCAGTACTTC. Its protein product is CRPRLAGKETQYF.

By share, this clonotype counts as medium-sized (0.01 to 0.1%). The chain employs TRBV27 and TRBJ2-7; TRBD1 agrees at 7 bases. The J segment lost 1 base and the V segment lost 5 bases, leaving 8 bases of the junction unmatched. This CDR3 has 15 amino acids. In germline, CDR1 is MNHEY, CDR2 SMNVEV (reference sequence). Here the CDR3 reads CASSPRDRRSYEQYF. As DNA, the CDR3 is TGTGCCAGCAGTCCCCGGGACAGACGTTCCTACGAGCAGTACTTC.

The rearrangement links TRBV29-1 to TRBJ1-1; possibly TRBD1 for D (6 bases). V shed 4 bases and J shed 8 bases, with 14 bases lying between them. CDR3 length: 12 amino acids. CDR1 SQVTM and CDR2 ANQGSEA come from the germline V gene. The CDR3 spells CSVAPGGREAFF. The CDR3 nucleotides are TGCAGCGTTGCCCCCGGGGGCCGAGAAGCTTTCTTT. The full variable domain, completed using reference TRBV29-1 and TRBJ1-1, is SAVISQKPSRDICQRGTSLTIQCQVDSQVTMMFWYRQQPGQSLTLIATANQGSEATYESGFVIDKFPISRPNLTFSTLTVSNMSPEDSSIYLCSVAPGGREAFFGQGTRLTVV.

This clonotype has more than one count but fewer than ten. The gene calls are TRBV12-3 or TRBV12-4 and TRBJ1-1; tentative D call: TRBD1 (5 bases). Trimming cost V 5 bases and J 2 bases, with 9 bases left between them. The CDR3 totals 13 residues. Here the CDR3 reads CASSQGYNTEAFF. CDR3 nucleotide sequence: TGTGCCAGCAGTCAGGGTTACAACACTGAAGCTTTCTTT.

This clonotype was detected only a few times. The chain couples TRBV6-5 to TRBJ1-2; D call uncertain. V lost 3 bases, J lost 4 bases, and 12 bases lay in between. The CDR3 spans 14 residues. Germline V CDR1 and CDR2: MNHEY, SVGAGI. Here the CDR3 DNA reads TGTGCCAGCAGTTATCCCCGGACGGTCTATGGCTACACCTTC. This translates into CASSYPRTVYGYTF.

This clonotype has only a few counts. This rearrangement joins TRBV20-1 to TRBJ2-3; D unclear. The ends were cut back, 6 bases at V and 7 bases at J, with 14 bases in the middle. This CDR3 has 12 residues. CDR1 and CDR2 from the germline V gene are DFQATT and SNEGSKA (reference sequence). The CDR3: CSALPVFHTQYF. The DNA for the CDR3 is TGCAGTGCCCTACCGGTCTTCCATACGCAGTATTTT.

About this clonotype itself: One junction end disagrees with the germline gene, perhaps due to a read error. The rearrangement links TRBV11-1 to TRBJ2-7; 9 nucleotides match TRBD1. The CDR3 covers 16 residues. Germline V gene data show CDR1 as SGHAT and CDR2 as FQDESV (reference sequence). The CDR3 nucleotides read TGTGCCAGCAGTTTAGAAGGACAGGGGAGGATCTACGAGCAGTACTTC. Translated: CASSLEGQGRIYEQYF.

V is TRBV29-1 and J is TRBJ1-5; a possible D gene is TRBD1 (6 bases). Trimming cost V 6 bases and J 6 bases, with 15 bases left between them. The germline V gene encodes CDR1 SQVTM and CDR2 ANQGSEA. This CDR3 comprises 13 residues. CDR3 region: CSVETGSGQPQHF. CDR3 in DNA: TGCAGCGTCGAAACAGGGTCGGGTCAGCCCCAGCATTTT.

This clonotype was found a few times. As DNA, the CDR3 is TGTGCCAGCAGTTACTCCCCCCGGGACCCTAACACTGAAGCTTTCTTT. It translates to CASSYSPRDPNTEAFF. The chain recombines TRBV6-5 with TRBJ1-1; D perhaps matches TRBD1 (5 bases). CDR1 is MNHEY, CDR2 SVGAGI, per germline. The CDR3 length is 16 residues. V lost 0 bases and J 2 bases, leaving 13 bases between the germline ends.

The chain has TRBV10-3 and TRBJ2-2, with D perhaps TRBD2 (6 bases). In germline, CDR1 is ENHRY, CDR2 SYGVKD. The CDR3 loop spans 18 amino acids. Trimming removed 7 bases at V and 3 bases at J, with 24 bases between. The chain's CDR3 is CAIKSPTREWRDTGELFF. For the CDR3, the DNA is TGTGCCATCAAGTCCCCGACTAGGGAGTGGAGGGACACCGGGGAGCTGTTTTTT.

The chain is built from TRBV4-2 and TRBJ2-5; TRBD2 agrees at 9 bases. The CDR3 runs to 15 residues. V gave up 5 bases and J gave up 4 bases; unmatched junction bases: 8. CDR1 and CDR2 from the germline V gene are LGHNA and YNFKEQ. As DNA, the CDR3 is TGTGCCAGCAGCGGCCAAGCGGGGGGCTTAGAGACCCAGTACTTC. It is translated as CASSGQAGGLETQYF.

The J gene is TRBJ2-1, the V gene TRBV10-3, with D maybe TRBD2 (6 bases). Germline CDR1 ENHRY, CDR2 SYGVKD. Trimming stripped 4 bases from V and 9 bases from J, with 7 bases between. CDR3 length equals 11 residues. CDR3 protein: CAISGGVEQFF. The DNA for the CDR3 is TGTGCCATCAGTGGGGGGGTTGAGCAGTTCTTC.

The chain links TRBV20-1 to TRBJ2-7; perhaps TRBD2 as D (5 bases). In germline, CDR1 is DFQATT, CDR2 SNEGSKA (reference sequence). Trimming took 6 bases from V and 5 from J, leaving 20 bases between them. The CDR3 totals 14 residues. CDR3 residues: CSARRGGRIDEQYF. CDR3 sequence (DNA): TGCAGTGCGCGGAGAGGAGGCAGGATAGACGAGCAGTACTTC.

In this sample, this clonotype turned up a few times. The V gene is TRBV19, the J gene TRBJ1-5; D is uncertain. The CDR3 extends over 14 amino acids. The V gene lost 3 bases and the J gene lost 1 base, with 7 bases spanning the gap. Germline V gene data show CDR1 as LNHDA and CDR2 as SQIVND (reference sequence). The CDR3 loop is CASSIFPSNQPQHF. CDR3 bases: TGTGCCAGTAGTATCTTCCCCAGCAATCAGCCCCAGCATTTT.

The table lists this clonotype with a count of one. This chain links TRBV10-3 with TRBJ1-2; D call uncertain. V lost 2 bases and J 4 bases, leaving 8 bases between the germline ends. Germline V gene sequence: CDR1 ENHRY, CDR2 SYGVKD. This CDR3 contains 13 residues. In DNA, the CDR3 is TGTGCCATCAGTGAGAAGGGTGGCTATGGCTACACCTTC. It translates to CAISEKGGYGYTF.

V gene TRBV10-3 combines with J gene TRBJ2-1; 11 bases match TRBD2. CDR1 and CDR2 (germline): ENHRY, SYGVKD. The CDR3 sequence is 15 residues long. V gave up 6 bases and J gave up 2 bases; unmatched junction bases: 3. CDR3 amino acids: CAIRGSGGAYNEQFF. In DNA form, the CDR3 reads TGTGCCATCAGGGGTAGCGGGGGGGCCTACAATGAGCAGTTCTTC.

The J gene is TRBJ2-5, the V gene TRBV6-5, with a tentative D call TRBD1 (5 bases). The germline CDR1 and CDR2 sequences are MNHEY and SVGAGI. The V end was cut by 6 bases, the J end by 2 bases, with 16 bases between. The CDR3 has 15 amino acids. The CDR3 sequence is CASSFSLTAQETQYF. In DNA, the CDR3 is TGTGCCAGCAGCTTCTCCCTGACAGCTCAAGAGACCCAGTACTTC.

This clonotype has more than one count but fewer than ten. The gene calls are TRBV6-5 and TRBJ1-5, with D unclear. The CDR3 is made up of 14 amino acids. Trimming left V 3 bases short and J 2 bases short, with 8 bases between. Germline values: CDR1 MNHEY, CDR2 SVGAGI. As DNA, the CDR3 is TGTGCCAGCAGTTATAGGGTTGGCAATCAGCCCCAGCATTTT. It codes for CASSYRVGNQPQHF.

This rearrangement joins TRBV7-9 to TRBJ1-1, with 8 bases that match TRBD1. V was pared by 5 bases and J by 4 bases, with 6 bases of the junction left unmatched. The germline V gene encodes CDR1 SEHNR and CDR2 FQNEAQ (reference sequence). CDR3 length: 14 residues. CDR3 sequence (DNA): TGTGCCAGCAGCCAGCAGGGGGCGACCACTGAAGCTTTCTTT. Its protein product is CASSQQGATTEAFF.

This clonotype came up a few times. The chain has TRBV19 and TRBJ2-1, with 10 bases aligning to TRBD2. The CDR3 covers 17 residues. Germline V gene lookup returns CDR1 LNHDA and CDR2 SQIVND (reference sequence). V was clipped by 5 bases and J by 5 bases; unmatched bases: 12. The CDR3 is CASSSWGRLAGNNEQFF. In DNA form, the CDR3 reads TGTGCCAGTAGTTCTTGGGGAAGACTAGCGGGTAACAATGAGCAGTTCTTC.